One sample yielded the 24 T cell receptor beta chains listed below, sequenced in a study of CD8 T cells in ankylosing spondylitis. Study conclusions and caveats: What appeared characteristic of ankylosing spondylitis blood was a TCR beta motif of eight highly homologous variants.

Each CDR3 protein is one row after TCRdb ran MiXCR on the 5' RACE reads. The data show hundreds of thousands of distinct CDR3 sequences, 25% to 30% seen once. The antigens for these receptors are not known. Source material: blood, either unsorted or a sorted T cell fraction (not recorded which). The receptor set was obtained from a male donor with ankylosing spondylitis.

Many counts were recorded for this clonotype. The junction differs from germline at one of its ends, possibly a read error. The chain uses TRBV5-1 and TRBJ1-5, with 11 bases aligning to TRBD1. CDR3 length: 15 amino acids. CDR1 is SGHRS, CDR2 YFSETQ, per germline. The CDR3 loop is CASSFGTGGNQPQHF. The CDR3 coding sequence is TGTGCCAGCAGTTTCGGGACAGGGGGAAATCAGCCCCAGCATTTT.

This clonotype was counted at least ten times. The chain employs TRBV2 and TRBJ1-6; possible D gene TRBD1, 5 bases. The CDR3 has 13 amino acids. Germline V gene data show CDR1 as SNHLY and CDR2 as FYNNEI. Trimming took 6 bases from V and 7 from J, leaving 10 bases between them. Written as DNA, the CDR3 is TGTGCCAGCAGGGGAGAGGGGAATTCACCCCTCCACTTT. This gives the protein CASRGEGNSPLHF.

The rearrangement joins TRBV19 to TRBJ1-1; D gene ambiguous. V shed 7 bases and J shed 5 bases, with 14 bases lying between them. CDR1 is LNHDA and CDR2 is SQIVND in the germline V gene (reference sequence). This CDR3 comprises 13 residues. DNA for the CDR3: TGTGCCAGTATCCCGGTGGGTCATACTGAAGCTTTCTTT. Its protein is CASIPVGHTEAFF.

This clonotype was seen a few times. The chain links TRBV7-9 to TRBJ1-1, with 7 bases lining up with TRBD1. V lost 4 bases and J lost 4; bases outside the gene matches: 9. Germline CDR1 reads SEHNR; CDR2 reads FQNEAQ (reference sequence). The length of the CDR3 is 15 residues. CDR3 bases: TGTGCCAGCAGCTCACAGGGGTTAGTTGGCACTGAAGCTTTCTTT. It is translated as CASSSQGLVGTEAFF.

The J gene is TRBJ1-1, the V gene TRBV7-9; the D is unclear. This CDR3 comprises 16 residues. Germline V gene sequence: CDR1 SEHNR, CDR2 FQNEAQ (reference sequence). V shed 5 bases and J shed 2 bases, with 18 bases lying between them. This CDR3 reads CASSAGPSGGNTEAFF. The CDR3, as DNA: TGTGCCAGCAGCGCCGGGCCCTCTGGAGGTAACACTGAAGCTTTCTTT.

The V gene is TRBV7-9, the J gene TRBJ1-4; TRBD1 matches 9 bases. CDR1 and CDR2 (germline): SEHNR, FQNEAQ (reference sequence). The length of the CDR3 is 14 residues. Losses at the gene ends were 5 bases for V and 10 bases for J; bases not matched to a gene: 8. The CDR3 loop reads CASSQGQGQGKLFF. The CDR3 DNA reads as TGTGCCAGCAGCCAGGGACAGGGTCAAGGAAAACTGTTTTTT.

This clonotype was counted a few times. The chain uses TRBV5-1 and TRBJ1-6; D is unresolved. The germline gives CDR1 SGHRS, CDR2 YFSETQ. The V end was cut by 3 bases, the J end by 8 bases, with 21 bases between. The CDR3 has 17 amino acids. CDR3 region: CASSSNPIRVADSPLHF. DNA of the CDR3: TGCGCCAGCAGCTCCAACCCAATTCGGGTGGCGGATTCACCCCTCCACTTT.

The gene calls are TRBV6-2 or TRBV6-3 and TRBJ2-7, with TRBD2 matching over 15 bases. In germline, CDR1 is MNHEY, CDR2 SVGEGT. CDR3 length equals 19 residues. V lost 6 bases to trimming and J lost 1 base; unmatched junction nucleotides: 13. CDR3 sequence reads: CASRSSGTSGRIVSYEQYV. Here the CDR3 DNA reads TGTGCCAGCAGATCTTCCGGGACTAGCGGGAGGATAGTTTCCTACGAGCAGTACGTC.

This clonotype was seen a few times. At one end, the junction sequence differs from germline, possibly due to a read error. The chain links TRBV7-9 to TRBJ2-1; 7 nucleotides match TRBD1. CDR1 is SEHNR and CDR2 is FQNEAQ in the germline V gene (reference sequence). The CDR3 spans 16 residues. In DNA, the CDR3 is TGTGCCAGCAGCGTCCCGGGACAGCCCTCCAACAATGAGCAGTTCTTC. As protein: CASSVPGQPSNNEQFF.

Written as DNA, the CDR3 is TGTGCCACCAGTGACCAGGGCTTGGAGGAGACCCAGTACTTC. It encodes CATSDQGLEETQYF. The genes are TRBV24-1 and TRBJ2-5; D perhaps matches TRBD1 (5 bases). The germline gives CDR1 KGHDR, CDR2 SFDVKD. This CDR3 has 14 amino acids. The V end lost 4 bases, the J end lost 5 bases, and 13 bases lay between the germline ends.

The rearrangement joins TRBV3-1 to TRBJ2-1; D assignment may be TRBD1 or TRBD2 (5 bases each). Germline CDR1 is LGHDT and CDR2 is YNNKEL (reference sequence). V was clipped by 11 bases and J by 5 bases, with 13 bases between them. The CDR3 has 12 residues. CDR3 protein: CASGTGDNEQFF. CDR3 in DNA: TGTGCCTCCGGGACCGGAGACAATGAGCAGTTCTTC.

The J gene is TRBJ2-1, the V gene TRBV6-5; 7 bases map to TRBD2. The CDR3 sequence is 16 residues long. Germline loops: CDR1 MNHEY, CDR2 SVGAGI. V was pared by 2 bases and J by 9 bases, with 13 bases of the junction left unmatched. The CDR3 here is CASSYPVGRERFEQFF. CDR3 in DNA: TGTGCCAGCAGTTACCCCGTGGGGCGGGAGCGGTTTGAGCAGTTCTTC.

Only a few counts were recorded for this clonotype. This sequence joins TRBV24-1 and TRBJ2-5, with 8 bases fitting TRBD1. Germline values: CDR1 KGHDR, CDR2 SFDVKD. J lost 2 bases, V lost 7 bases, and 5 bases had no gene match. CDR3 size: 14 residues. The CDR3 spells CATSNRDRQETQYF. The CDR3 DNA reads TGTGCCACCAGCAACCGGGACAGGCAAGAGACCCAGTACTTC.

J is TRBJ2-3 and V is TRBV5-1, with D possibly being TRBD2 (6 bases). Trimming removed 0 bases at V and 10 bases at J, with 18 bases between. Germline V gene data show CDR1 as SGHRS and CDR2 as YFSETQ. This CDR3 has 15 residues. The CDR3 region has the DNA TGCGCCAGCAGCTTGGAATCGCGTCGGGAGAGTTCGCAGTATTTT. This translates into CASSLESRRESSQYF.

The CDR3 region is CASSLWGLTTGELFF. CDR3 in DNA: TGTGCCAGCAGTTTATGGGGGCTGACCACCGGGGAGCTGTTTTTT. The chain links TRBV12-3 or TRBV12-4 to TRBJ2-2; the D gene is possibly TRBD1 (6 bases). The V gene lost 2 bases and the J gene lost 4 bases, with 11 bases spanning the gap. CDR3 length: 15 residues.

This clonotype was detected a few times. This rearrangement joins TRBV5-6 to TRBJ1-5; 10 bases map to TRBD1. Germline values: CDR1 SGHDT, CDR2 YYEEEE. There are 16 residues in the CDR3. The ends lost 1 base at V and 5 bases at J; junction bases unmatched: 6. CDR3 bases: TGTGCCAGCAGCTTGTTCGGACAGGGGGGGTATCAGCCCCAGCATTTT. Its translation: CASSLFGQGGYQPQHF.

This clonotype was seen a few times. The chain employs TRBV10-2 and TRBJ1-1; 11 bases agree with TRBD1. Germline-derived CDR1 and CDR2 are WSHSY and SAAADI. The length of the CDR3 is 14 residues. V lost 5 bases to trimming and J lost 5 bases; unmatched junction nucleotides: 4. CDR3 DNA sequence: TGCGCCAGCAGTAAGGGACAGGGGGAAACTGAAGCTTTCTTT. It specifies CASSKGQGETEAFF.

This clonotype was seen only a few times. DNA of the CDR3: TGTGCCAGCAGCCCGACGGGGGCGGGGATAGATACGCAGTATTTT. Translated, it gives CASSPTGAGIDTQYF. V and J are TRBV7-2 and TRBJ2-3; TRBD1 or TRBD2 may be the D gene (6 bases each). The CDR3 has 15 amino acids. CDR1 and CDR2 (germline): SGHTA, FQGNSA. Trimming pared 5 bases from V and 5 bases from J, leaving 17 bases between. The full variable domain, with the rest looked up from reference TRBV7-2 and TRBJ2-3, is GAGVSQSPSNKVTEKGKDVELRCDPISGHTALYWYRQSLGQGLEFLIYFQGNSAPDKSGLPSDRFSAERTGGSVSTLTIQRTQQEDSAVYLCASSPTGAGIDTQYFGPGTRLTVL.

This clonotype has a handful of counts. This chain connects TRBV7-2 to TRBJ2-7; a possible D gene is TRBD2 (5 bases). Germline V gene lookup returns CDR1 SGHTA and CDR2 FQGNSA. The CDR3 contains 15 residues. V was clipped by 3 bases and J by 0 bases, with 12 bases between them. This CDR3 reads CASSLDSSGSYEQYV. CDR3 DNA: TGTGCCAGCAGCTTGGACTCCTCAGGCTCCTACGAGCAGTACGTC.

The rearrangement uses TRBV5-1 and TRBJ2-1, with 10 bases matching TRBD1. The CDR3 has 14 amino acids. V trimming: 4 bases; J trimming: 8 bases; junction bases outside the gene matches: 6. Germline loops: CDR1 SGHRS, CDR2 YFSETQ. The chain's CDR3 is CASSKGQGIYEQFF. In nucleotides, the CDR3 is TGCGCCAGCAGCAAGGGACAGGGGATCTATGAGCAGTTCTTC.

This clonotype occurred a few times. The chain has TRBV7-2 and TRBJ2-2; 7 bases map to TRBD2. Germline CDR1 reads SGHTA; CDR2 reads FQGNSA. The CDR3 is 13 amino acids. V lost 4 bases to trimming and J lost 7 bases; unmatched junction nucleotides: 3. CDR3 coding DNA: TGTGCCAGCAGCTGGACTAGATTCGGGGAGCTGTTTTTT. The encoded protein is CASSWTRFGELFF.

In this sample, this clonotype turned up a few times. The CDR3 loop is CATSDAGSVRGNEQFF. For the CDR3, the DNA is TGTGCCACCAGTGACGCTGGATCCGTTCGCGGCAATGAGCAGTTCTTC. The chain joins TRBV24-1 to TRBJ2-1; D call uncertain. Per the germline V gene, CDR1 is KGHDR and CDR2 is SFDVKD. The CDR3 extends over 16 amino acids. V was trimmed by 4 bases and J by 6 bases, leaving 18 bases between them.

In this sample, this clonotype turned up many times. The CDR3 DNA follows: TGCGCCAGCAGCTTGGCTATAGATTCAGGGGGCGCGTTTTATGGCTACACCTTC. This codes for CASSLAIDSGGAFYGYTF. V usage is TRBV5-1 and J usage is TRBJ1-2, with 8 bases fitting TRBD1. V was clipped by 0 bases and J by 5 bases; unmatched bases: 15. The V gene's germline CDR1 is SGHRS and CDR2 YFSETQ. The CDR3 has 18 amino acids. Full variable domain (remainder filled in from reference TRBV5-1 and TRBJ1-2): KAGVTQTPRYLIKTRGQQVTLSCSPISGHRSVSWYQQTPGQGLQFLFEYFSETQRNKGNFPGRFSGRQFSNSRSEMNVSTLELGDSALYLCASSLAIDSGGAFYGYTFGSGTRLTVV.

This clonotype was seen only a few times. No conserved phenylalanine or tryptophan ends this CDR3, so it is likely a read error. The DNA is left out, because the CDR3 cannot be placed on it with certainty; the CDR3 is given as TCRdb lists it. The V call is TRBV12-3 or TRBV12-4, the J call TRBJ2-3; the table assigns TRBD2, which was not confirmed against the DNA. The CDR3 sequence runs 13 residues, both termini included. The CDR3 is CASSIRLAGGPFL.